A selection of T cell receptor beta chains follows, all from one sample in a study of blood T cell repertoires in COVID-19. Clones were read by immunoSEQ multiplex PCR, and TCRdb kept only the in-frame ones, dropping some. The sample has fewer than 350,000 clones, approximately 90% seen once. Material for sequencing was PBMCs or T cells enriched from blood (not recorded which). Receptors originate from a man aged 35-49 years who had been exposed to COVID-19. Both conserved end residues are part of each CDR3. D genes are given only for firm matches. Size tells how often a clone was seen (once, few, many) or the class of an expanded clone, and some rows leave it out.

d_call	v_call	j_call	clone_size	cdr3_aa	cdr3_nt
-	TRBV14	TRBJ2-2	-	CASSGGSTGELFF	TGTGCCAGCAGTGGGGGGTCCACCGGGGAGCTGTTTTTT
-	TRBV30	TRBJ1-4	-	CAWTTPGPGEKLFF	TGTGCCTGGACTACTCCGGGTCCTGGTGAAAAACTGTTTTTT
TRBD2	TRBV18	TRBJ2-7	-	CASSPTLAVDEQYF	TGTGCCAGCTCACCAACACTAGCGGTCGACGAGCAGTACTTC
-	TRBV28	TRBJ1-2	-	CASSDLAYGYTF	TGTGCCAGCAGCGACTTGGCCTATGGCTACACCTTC
TRBD1	TRBV28	TRBJ1-1	-	CASSTPKKGAVTEAFF	TGTGCCAGCAGTACACCCAAGAAGGGGGCGGTCACTGAAGCTTTCTTT
-	TRBV29-1	TRBJ1-1	once	CSVQGMNTEAFF	TGCAGCGTTCAGGGGATGAACACTGAAGCTTTCTTT
-	TRBV4-1	TRBJ2-1	-	CASSQDSGHYNEQFF	TGCGCCAGCAGCCAAGATAGCGGCCACTACAATGAGCAGTTCTTC
TRBD1	TRBV6-5	TRBJ1-4	-	CASLRDRGEKLFF	TGTGCCAGCCTTCGGGACAGGGGTGAAAAACTGTTTTTT
TRBD1	TRBV30	TRBJ1-5	-	CAWNGQGAFQPQHF	TGTGCCTGGAATGGACAGGGGGCGTTTCAGCCCCAGCATTTT
TRBD2	TRBV2	TRBJ2-2	-	CASNRRTSGNTGELFF	TGTGCCAGCAACCGACGGACTAGCGGAAACACCGGGGAGCTGTTTTTT
-	TRBV6-4	TRBJ2-3	-	CASSDQGSDTQYF	TGTGCCAGCAGTGACCAGGGCTCCGATACGCAGTATTTT
TRBD1	TRBV5-6	TRBJ2-1	once	CASSLFSPVRTGFNEQFF	TGTGCCAGCAGCTTGTTTTCCCCCGTCAGGACAGGGTTCAATGAGCAGTTCTTC
-	TRBV1	TRBJ2-5	-	CTSSQGTGEETQYF	TGCACCAGCAGCCAAGGGACAGGGGAAGAGACCCAGTACTTC
TRBD2	TRBV19	TRBJ2-1	-	CASKADAGLAGYNEQFF	TGTGCCAGTAAAGCCGACGCCGGACTAGCGGGATACAATGAGCAGTTCTTC
-	TRBV29-1	TRBJ1-2	-	CSVEDFGGGRNYGYTF	TGCAGCGTTGAAGATTTTGGGGGGGGACGTAACTATGGCTACACCTTC
TRBD1	TRBV3-1/TRBV3-2	TRBJ2-2	many	CASSQGQGIGELFF	TGTGCCAGCAGCCAGGGACAGGGGATCGGGGAGCTGTTTTTT
-	TRBV28	TRBJ1-5	-	CASSFAGGYNQPQHF	TGTGCCAGCAGTTTTGCGGGGGGATACAATCAGCCCCAGCATTTT
TRBD1	TRBV6-6	TRBJ2-1	-	CARTDRRYGEQFF	TGTGCCAGAACGGACAGGAGGTACGGTGAGCAGTTCTTC
-	TRBV6-1	TRBJ1-1	-	CASSEYWRARPNTEAFF	TGTGCCAGCAGTGAATATTGGCGGGCCCGACCGAACACTGAAGCTTTCTTT
-	TRBV19	TRBJ1-1	once	CASSIEVGTEAFF	TGTGCCAGTAGTATTGAAGTCGGGACTGAAGCTTTCTTT
-	TRBV7-3	TRBJ2-7	-	CASSPRSGSLYEQYF	TGTGCCAGCAGCCCAAGAAGCGGGTCCCTCTACGAGCAGTACTTC